This TCR beta chain was sequenced during a study of cytomegalovirus exposure and HLA in healthy donors. General study findings and limits: Owing to their indistinguishability, certain V segments, notably TRBV6-2 and TRBV6-3, were excluded. Follow-up analysis found HLA locus-dependent TCR association rates, highest for DRB1 and lowest for HLA-C. A list of 150 to 200 TCR beta chains associated with cytomegalovirus was given.

PCR involved 60 Vbeta and 13 Jbeta primers. Here immunoSEQ multiplex PCR was the method, and the copy in TCRdb shows in-frame clones only, minus some. Among 100,000 to 120,000 clones, about 70% were seen once, and the ten largest hold 3.2%. About this clone itself: Antigen specificity is unknown.

This CDR3 contains 14 residues. V dropped 8 bases and J dropped 7; count of bases not matched to a gene: 9. Germline-derived CDR1 and CDR2 are MDHEN and SYDVKM. Sequences were obtained from PBMCs. This sequence originates from a young man in good health and CMV-seronegative. The V call is TRBV28, the J call TRBJ2-1, with 9 positions matching TRBD2. CDR3 bases: TGTGCCAGCTCGCCGGGCGGGGGGGGGAATGAGCAGTTCTTC. This gives the protein CASSPGGGGNEQFF.